Sequencing of this TCR beta chain was carried out in a study of T cell changes during pregnancy in multiple sclerosis. Produced via immunoSEQ multiplex PCR; TCRdb's table is partial and in-frame only. The table shows tens of thousands of clones, with around 94% occurring only once. The germline CDR1 and CDR2 sequences are SGHKS and YYEKEE (reference sequence). The ends were cut back, 3 bases at V and 0 bases at J, with 4 bases in the middle. The CDR3 has 12 amino acids. The specimen was CD8+ T cells from peripheral blood mononuclear cells, collected after pregnancy. This clonotype was obtained from a female donor with multiple sclerosis, enrolled in a pregnancy study. This sequence joins TRBV5-5 and TRBJ2-7; D is unclear. The CDR3 DNA reads TGTGCCAGCAGCTGGGCCTCCTACGAGCAGTACTTC. It translates to CASSWASYEQYF.